This passage covers 12 T cell receptor beta chains from one sample sequenced in a study of graft-versus-host responses after intestinal transplantation. Only in-frame clones appear in the TCRdb table, and some are missing; sequencing was by immunoSEQ multiplex PCR. Among about 90,000 clones listed, just under 95% were seen once. These TCRs' antigens remain unknown. The specimen comprised unstimulated CD8+ T cells sorted from spleen or lymph node cells, sampled before transplant. Every receptor here comes from a human donor who was the organ donor for an intestinal transplant.

This clone was found once. The chain recombines TRBV10-1 with TRBJ2-7; 8 nucleotides line up with TRBD1. Trimming at V came to 0 bases and at J to 3 bases, leaving 16 bases not matched to a gene. Germline lookup yields CDR1 WNHNN and CDR2 SYGVQD (reference sequence). The CDR3 is 19 amino acids. The CDR3, as DNA: TGCGCCAGCAGTGAGTCGACTTGCGCGGACAGGGACCCATACTACGAGCAGTACTTC. It translates to CASSESTCADRDPYYEQYF.

The rearrangement joins TRBV5-1 to TRBJ2-3; maybe TRBD2 (5 bases). Germline V lookup: CDR1 SGHRS, CDR2 YFSETQ. There are 15 residues in the CDR3. Trimming left V 0 bases short and J 4 bases short, with 12 bases between. This CDR3 reads CASSLEGGFADTQYF. The DNA of the CDR3 is TGCGCCAGCAGCTTGGAGGGCGGGTTTGCAGATACGCAGTATTTT.

The rearrangement joins TRBV4-3 to TRBJ2-1; possible D gene TRBD2, 5 bases. Germline-derived CDR1 and CDR2 are LGHNA and YSLEER. The CDR3 extends over 16 amino acids. Trimming cost V 3 bases and J 6 bases, with 18 bases left between them. Here the CDR3 reads CASSHSVGRTSNEQFF. The CDR3 DNA reads as TGCGCCAGCAGCCACTCGGTAGGGCGGACTTCCAATGAGCAGTTCTTC.

The chain carries TRBV6-5 and TRBJ2-7, with D perhaps TRBD2 (6 bases). There are 14 residues in the CDR3. Trimming cost V 2 bases and J 3 bases, with 11 bases left between them. The germline V gene has CDR1 MNHEY and CDR2 SVGAGI. The CDR3 region is CASSYDQTSYEQYF. For the CDR3, the DNA is TGTGCCAGCAGTTACGACCAGACTAGCTACGAGCAGTACTTC.

The V and J genes are TRBV4-1 and TRBJ2-3; 8 bases fit TRBD2. The CDR3 covers 20 residues. Germline V gene lookup returns CDR1 MGHRA and CDR2 YSYEKL. The V gene end was trimmed by 4 bases and the J gene end by 6 bases; junction bases not matched to a gene: 24. The CDR3 region is CASSPRGLRAGVSVRDTQYF. DNA for the CDR3: TGCGCCAGCAGCCCCCGCGGCCTCAGAGCGGGAGTATCGGTTCGGGATACGCAGTATTTT.

V is TRBV30 and J is TRBJ2-1; D possibly corresponds to TRBD1 (6 bases). Germline loops: CDR1 GTSNPN, CDR2 SVGIG (reference sequence). V shed 2 bases and J shed 0 bases, with 11 bases lying between them. The CDR3 covers 15 residues. CDR3 bases: TGTGCCTGGAGTTGGGGGCGGCCCTCCTACAATGAGCAGTTCTTC. Protein product: CAWSWGRPSYNEQFF.

The chain is built from TRBV5-1 and TRBJ1-1; D is ambiguous. The CDR3 extends over 15 amino acids. V dropped 0 bases and J dropped 1 base, with 10 bases sitting between them. Germline-derived CDR1 and CDR2 are SGHRS and YFSETQ. The CDR3 reads CASSLEALENTEAFF. In DNA, the CDR3 is TGCGCCAGCAGCTTGGAAGCGCTAGAGAACACTGAAGCTTTCTTT.

This clone was counted once. The rearrangement links TRBV19 to TRBJ2-7, with 8 bases fitting TRBD1. Germline V gives CDR1 LNHDA, CDR2 SQIVND (reference sequence). J was trimmed by 3 bases and V by 9 bases; bases with no gene match: 1. The CDR3 loop spans 11 amino acids. Here the CDR3 DNA reads TGTGCCAGCGGGACAGGCTACGAGCAGTACTTC. Its translation is CASGTGYEQYF.

The chain recombines TRBV7-3 with TRBJ2-5, with a possible D match to TRBD2 (6 bases). The germline CDR1 and CDR2 sequences are SGHTA and FQGTGA. V was cut by 5 bases and J by 1 base, with 17 bases left in between. CDR3 size: 16 residues. The CDR3 protein is CASSEVAGMGQETQYF. CDR3 bases: TGTGCCAGCAGCGAAGTGGCGGGGATGGGCCAAGAGACCCAGTACTTC.

The chain uses TRBV29-1 and TRBJ2-1, with D possibly being TRBD2 (7 bases). The germline V gene encodes CDR1 SQVTM and CDR2 ANQGSEA. V lost 6 bases and J 9 bases, leaving 15 bases between the germline ends. The CDR3 length is 12 residues. The CDR3 DNA follows: TGCAGCGTCGACCAAGGGGGGGCTGAGCAGTTCTTC. It is translated as CSVDQGGAEQFF.

The CDR3 is CASSSGTGLHEQYF. CDR3 sequence (DNA): TGTGCCAGCAGCTCCGGGACAGGGCTCCACGAGCAGTACTTC. This chain connects TRBV13 to TRBJ2-7; TRBD1 matches 9 bases. The CDR3 is 14 residues long. Germline V lookup: CDR1 PRHDT, CDR2 FYEKMQ (reference sequence). After removal of 4 bases from V and 5 bases from J, the junction contained 6 bases not matched to a gene.

Here the CDR3 DNA reads TGTGCCAGCTGGGGACAGGCGACAGCCTACAATGAGCAGTTCTTC. As protein: CASWGQATAYNEQFF. The rearrangement uses TRBV7-8 and TRBJ2-1; 8 bases match TRBD1. CDR3 length equals 15 residues. With 8 bases clipped from V and 2 bases from J, the junction kept 8 bases outside the gene matches. Per the germline V gene, CDR1 is SGHVS and CDR2 is FQNEAQ.